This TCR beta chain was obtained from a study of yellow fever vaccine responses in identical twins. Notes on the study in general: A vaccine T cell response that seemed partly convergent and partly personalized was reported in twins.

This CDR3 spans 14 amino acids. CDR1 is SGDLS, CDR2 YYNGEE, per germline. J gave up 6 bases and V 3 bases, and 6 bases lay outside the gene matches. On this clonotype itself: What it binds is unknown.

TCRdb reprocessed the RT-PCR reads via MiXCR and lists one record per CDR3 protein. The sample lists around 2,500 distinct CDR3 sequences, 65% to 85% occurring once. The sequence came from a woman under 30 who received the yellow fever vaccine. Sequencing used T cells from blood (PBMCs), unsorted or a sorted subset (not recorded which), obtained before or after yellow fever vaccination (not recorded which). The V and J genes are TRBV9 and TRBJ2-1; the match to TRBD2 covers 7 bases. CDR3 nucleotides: TGTGCCAGCAGCGCCCCTTGGGGGGGCAATGAGCAGTTCTTC. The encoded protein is CASSAPWGGNEQFF.